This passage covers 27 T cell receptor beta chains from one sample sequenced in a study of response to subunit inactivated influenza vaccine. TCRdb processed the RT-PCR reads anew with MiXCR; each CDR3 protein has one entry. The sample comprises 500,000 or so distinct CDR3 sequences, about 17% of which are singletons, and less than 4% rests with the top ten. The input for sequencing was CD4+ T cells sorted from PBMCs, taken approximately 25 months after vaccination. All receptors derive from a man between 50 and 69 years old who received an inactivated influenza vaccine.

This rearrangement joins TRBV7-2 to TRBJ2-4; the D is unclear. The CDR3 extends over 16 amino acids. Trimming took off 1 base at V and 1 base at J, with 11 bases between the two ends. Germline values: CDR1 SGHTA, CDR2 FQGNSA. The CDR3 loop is CASSLDPTSAKNIQYF. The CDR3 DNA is TGTGCCAGCAGCTTAGACCCCACTTCTGCCAAAAACATTCAGTACTTC.

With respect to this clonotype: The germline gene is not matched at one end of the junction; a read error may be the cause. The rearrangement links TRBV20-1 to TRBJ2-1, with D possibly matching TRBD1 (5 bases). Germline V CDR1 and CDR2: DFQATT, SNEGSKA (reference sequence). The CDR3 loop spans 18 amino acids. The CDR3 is CSARGQLGVWGSYNEQFF. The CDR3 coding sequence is TGCAGTGCAAGAGGCCAGTTAGGGGTTTGGGGCTCCTACAATGAGCAGTTCTTC.

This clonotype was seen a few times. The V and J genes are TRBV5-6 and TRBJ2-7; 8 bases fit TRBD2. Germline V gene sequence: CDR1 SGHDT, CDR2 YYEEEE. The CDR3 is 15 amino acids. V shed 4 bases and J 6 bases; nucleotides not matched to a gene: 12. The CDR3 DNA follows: TGTGCCAGCAGCCATATTTTCCAGCGGGAGAGCGAGCAGTACTTC. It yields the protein CASSHIFQRESEQYF. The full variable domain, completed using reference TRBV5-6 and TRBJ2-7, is DAGVTQSPTHLIKTRGQQVTLRCSPKSGHDTVSWYQQALGQGPQFIFQYYEEEERQRGNFPDRFSGHQFPNYSSELNVNALLLGDSALYLCASSHIFQRESEQYFGPGTRLTVT.

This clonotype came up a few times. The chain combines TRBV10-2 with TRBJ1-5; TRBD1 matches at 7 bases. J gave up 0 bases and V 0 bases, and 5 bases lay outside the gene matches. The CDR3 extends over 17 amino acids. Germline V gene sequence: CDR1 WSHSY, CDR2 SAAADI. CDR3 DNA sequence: TGCGCCAGCAGTGAGTCCCGGACAGGCTATAGCAATCAGCCCCAGCATTTT. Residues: CASSESRTGYSNQPQHF.

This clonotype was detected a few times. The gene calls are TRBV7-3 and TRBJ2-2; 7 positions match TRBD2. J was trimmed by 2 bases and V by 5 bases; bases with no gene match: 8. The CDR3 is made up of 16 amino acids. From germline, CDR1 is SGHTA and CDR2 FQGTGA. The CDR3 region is CASSMTGRPNTGELFF. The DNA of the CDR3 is TGTGCCAGCAGCATGACCGGGAGGCCAAACACCGGGGAGCTGTTTTTT. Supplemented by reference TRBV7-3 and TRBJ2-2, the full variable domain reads GAGVSQTPSNKVTEKGKYVELRCDPISGHTALYWYRQSLGQGPEFLIYFQGTGAADDSGLPNDRFFAVRPEGSVSTLKIQRTERGDSAVYLCASSMTGRPNTGELFFGEGSRLTVL.

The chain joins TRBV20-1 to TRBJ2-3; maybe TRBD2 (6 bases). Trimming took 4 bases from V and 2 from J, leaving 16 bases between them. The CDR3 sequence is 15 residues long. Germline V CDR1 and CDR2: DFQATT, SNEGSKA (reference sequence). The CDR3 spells CSAIWTIGNTDTQYF. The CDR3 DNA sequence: TGCAGTGCTATCTGGACTATAGGTAACACAGATACGCAGTATTTT.

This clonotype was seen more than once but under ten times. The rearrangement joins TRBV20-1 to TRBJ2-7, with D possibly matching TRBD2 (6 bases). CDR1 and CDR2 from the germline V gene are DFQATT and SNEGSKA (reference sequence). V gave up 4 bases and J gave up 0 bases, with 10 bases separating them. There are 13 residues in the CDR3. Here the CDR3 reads CSAKGLLSYEQYF. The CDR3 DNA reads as TGCAGTGCTAAGGGACTGCTCTCCTACGAGCAGTACTTC.

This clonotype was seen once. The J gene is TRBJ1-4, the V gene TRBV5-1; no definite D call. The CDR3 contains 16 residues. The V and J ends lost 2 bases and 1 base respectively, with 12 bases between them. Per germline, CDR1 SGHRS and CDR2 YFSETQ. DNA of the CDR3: TGCGCCAGCAGCTTAGGAGGGTATGGAACTAATGAAAAACTGTTTTTT. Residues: CASSLGGYGTNEKLFF.

CDR3 in DNA: TGTGCCAGCAGCTTAGGAGGAACAGGCAATCAGCCCCAGCATTTT. Encoded protein: CASSLGGTGNQPQHF. The chain couples TRBV7-8 to TRBJ1-5; no clear D. V was cut by 1 base and J by 2 bases, with 9 bases left in between. The CDR3 covers 15 residues. The germline CDR1 and CDR2 sequences are SGHVS and FQNEAQ. The variable domain in full, with the rest retrieved from reference TRBV7-8 and TRBJ1-5, is GAGVSQSPRYKVAKRGQDVALRCDPISGHVSLFWYQQALGQGPEFLTYFQNEAQLDKSGLPSDRFFAERPEGSVSTLKIQRTQQEDSAVYLCASSLGGTGNQPQHFGDGTRLSIL.

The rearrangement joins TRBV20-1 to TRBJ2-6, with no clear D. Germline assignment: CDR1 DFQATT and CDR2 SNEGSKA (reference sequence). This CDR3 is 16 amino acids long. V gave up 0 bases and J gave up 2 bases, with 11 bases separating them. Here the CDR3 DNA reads TGCAGTGCTAGAGATTCCCCCCCCGCTGGGGCCAACGTCCTGACTTTC. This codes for CSARDSPPAGANVLTF.

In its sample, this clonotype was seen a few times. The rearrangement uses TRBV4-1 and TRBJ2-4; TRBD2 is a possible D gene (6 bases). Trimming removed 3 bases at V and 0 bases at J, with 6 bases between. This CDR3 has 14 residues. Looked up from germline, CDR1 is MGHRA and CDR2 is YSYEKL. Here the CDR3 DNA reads TGCGCCAGCAGCCACGGGGGAGCCAAAAACATTCAGTACTTC. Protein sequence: CASSHGGAKNIQYF.

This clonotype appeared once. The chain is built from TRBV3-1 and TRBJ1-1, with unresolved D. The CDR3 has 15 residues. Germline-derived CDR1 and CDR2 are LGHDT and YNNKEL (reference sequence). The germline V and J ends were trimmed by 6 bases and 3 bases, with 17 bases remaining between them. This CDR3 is CASRDLGSFDTEAFF. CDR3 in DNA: TGTGCCAGCAGGGACCTCGGGAGTTTTGACACTGAAGCTTTCTTT.

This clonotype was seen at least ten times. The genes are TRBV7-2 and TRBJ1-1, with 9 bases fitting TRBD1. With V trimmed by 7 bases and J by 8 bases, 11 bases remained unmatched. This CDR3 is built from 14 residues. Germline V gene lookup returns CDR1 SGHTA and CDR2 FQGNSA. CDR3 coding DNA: TGTGCCAGCATGTATCTGGGGGGGACAGGGGAAGCTTTCTTT. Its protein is CASMYLGGTGEAFF.

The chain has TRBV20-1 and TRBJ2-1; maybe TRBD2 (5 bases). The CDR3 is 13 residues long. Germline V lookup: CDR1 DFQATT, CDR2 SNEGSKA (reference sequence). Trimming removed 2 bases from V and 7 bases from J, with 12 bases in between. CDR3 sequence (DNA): TGCAGTGCTAGAAGTGGGAGCAAGAATGAGCAGTTCTTC. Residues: CSARSGSKNEQFF.

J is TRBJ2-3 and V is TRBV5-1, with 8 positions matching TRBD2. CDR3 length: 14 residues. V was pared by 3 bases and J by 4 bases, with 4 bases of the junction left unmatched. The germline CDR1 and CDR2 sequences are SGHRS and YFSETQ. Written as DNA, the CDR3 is TGCGCCAGCAGCTCCCCGGGGGGGGCAGATACGCAGTATTTT. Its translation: CASSSPGGADTQYF.

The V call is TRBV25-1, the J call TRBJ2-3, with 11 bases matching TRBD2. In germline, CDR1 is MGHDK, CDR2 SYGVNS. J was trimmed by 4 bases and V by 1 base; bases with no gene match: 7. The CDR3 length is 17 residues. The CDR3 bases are TGTGCCAGCAGTGAATGGGGTAGCGGGGGGGCGGCAGATACGCAGTATTTT. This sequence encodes CASSEWGSGGAADTQYF.

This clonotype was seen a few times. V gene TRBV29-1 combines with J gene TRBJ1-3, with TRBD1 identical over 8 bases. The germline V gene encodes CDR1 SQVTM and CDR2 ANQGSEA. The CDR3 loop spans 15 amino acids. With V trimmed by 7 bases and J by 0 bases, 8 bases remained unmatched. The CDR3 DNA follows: TGCAGCGCCCAGAGGGACAGGACCTCTGGAAACACCATATATTTT. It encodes CSAQRDRTSGNTIYF.

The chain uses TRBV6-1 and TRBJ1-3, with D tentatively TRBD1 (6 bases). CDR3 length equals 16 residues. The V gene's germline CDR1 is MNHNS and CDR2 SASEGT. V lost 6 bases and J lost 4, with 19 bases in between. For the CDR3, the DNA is TGTGCCAGCAGGGTTACCTCACAGGGTTTGGGAAACACCATATATTTT. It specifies CASRVTSQGLGNTIYF.

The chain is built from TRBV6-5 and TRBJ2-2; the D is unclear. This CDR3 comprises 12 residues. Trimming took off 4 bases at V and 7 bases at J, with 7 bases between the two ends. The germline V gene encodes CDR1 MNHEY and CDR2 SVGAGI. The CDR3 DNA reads TGTGCCAGCAGTTCTGCCGGCGGGGAGCTGTTTTTT. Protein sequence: CASSSAGGELFF.

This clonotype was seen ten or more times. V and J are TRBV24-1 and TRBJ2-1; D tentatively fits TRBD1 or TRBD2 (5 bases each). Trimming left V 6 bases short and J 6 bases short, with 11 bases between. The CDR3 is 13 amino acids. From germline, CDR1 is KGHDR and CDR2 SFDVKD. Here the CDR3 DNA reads TGTGCCACCAGTCCGTCCGGGACCAATGAGCAGTTCTTC. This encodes CATSPSGTNEQFF.

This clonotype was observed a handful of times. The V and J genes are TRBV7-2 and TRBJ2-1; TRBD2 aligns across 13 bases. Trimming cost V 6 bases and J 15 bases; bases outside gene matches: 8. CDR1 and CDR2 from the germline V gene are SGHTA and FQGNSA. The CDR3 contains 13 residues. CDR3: CASSFPGLAGSFF. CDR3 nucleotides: TGTGCCAGCAGTTTTCCGGGACTAGCGGGGTCGTTCTTC. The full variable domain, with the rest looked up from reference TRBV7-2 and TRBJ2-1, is GAGVSQSPSNKVTEKGKDVELRCDPISGHTALYWYRQSLGQGLEFLIYFQGNSAPDKSGLPSDRFSAERTGGSVSTLTIQRTQQEDSAVYLCASSFPGLAGSFFGPGTRLTVL.

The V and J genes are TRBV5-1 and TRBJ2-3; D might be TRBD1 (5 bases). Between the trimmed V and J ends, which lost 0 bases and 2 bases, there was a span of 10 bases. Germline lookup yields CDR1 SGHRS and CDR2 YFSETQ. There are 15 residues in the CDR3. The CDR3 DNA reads TGCGCCAGCAGCTTGGGACAGACTCCCACAGATACGCAGTATTTT. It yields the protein CASSLGQTPTDTQYF.

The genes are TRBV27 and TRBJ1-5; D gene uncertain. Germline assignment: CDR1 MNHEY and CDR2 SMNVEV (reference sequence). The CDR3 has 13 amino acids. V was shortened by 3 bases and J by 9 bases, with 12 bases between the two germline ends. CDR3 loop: CASSLAGRRPQHF. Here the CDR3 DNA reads TGTGCCAGCAGTTTGGCAGGTCGGCGGCCCCAGCATTTT.

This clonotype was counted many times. The CDR3 region has the DNA TGCAGTGCTAGGGGGACTAGCGGGAAAGAGACCCAGTACTTC. It translates to CSARGTSGKETQYF. This rearrangement joins TRBV20-1 to TRBJ2-5; 13 bases line up with TRBD2. V was pared by 3 bases and J by 3 bases, with 1 base of the junction left unmatched. The CDR3 is made up of 14 amino acids. CDR1 DFQATT and CDR2 SNEGSKA come from the germline V gene (reference sequence).

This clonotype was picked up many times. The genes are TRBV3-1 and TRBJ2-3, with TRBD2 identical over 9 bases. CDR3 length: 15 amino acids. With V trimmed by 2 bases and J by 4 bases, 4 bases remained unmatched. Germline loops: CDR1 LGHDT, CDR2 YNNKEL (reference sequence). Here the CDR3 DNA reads TGTGCCAGCAGCCAAAAGGGCGGGAGGGCAGATACGCAGTATTTT. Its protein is CASSQKGGRADTQYF.

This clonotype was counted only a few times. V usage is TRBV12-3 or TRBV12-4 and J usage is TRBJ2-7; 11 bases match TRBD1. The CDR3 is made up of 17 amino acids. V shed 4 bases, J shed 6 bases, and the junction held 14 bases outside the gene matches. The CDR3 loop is CASSSLYPGQGAGEQYF. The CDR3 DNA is TGTGCCAGCAGTTCTCTCTATCCTGGACAGGGGGCGGGCGAGCAGTACTTC.

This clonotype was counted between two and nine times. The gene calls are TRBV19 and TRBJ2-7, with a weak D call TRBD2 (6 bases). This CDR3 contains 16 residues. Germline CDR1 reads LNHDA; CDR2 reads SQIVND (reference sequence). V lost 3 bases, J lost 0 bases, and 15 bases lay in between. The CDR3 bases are TGTGCCAGTAGTATTGGGGCTATGCGGGGCTCCTACGAGCAGTACTTC. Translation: CASSIGAMRGSYEQYF. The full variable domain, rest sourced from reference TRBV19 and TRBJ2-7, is DGGITQSPKYLFRKEGQNVTLSCEQNLNHDAMYWYRQDPGQGLRLIYYSQIVNDFQKGDIAEGYSVSREKKESFPLTVTSAQKNPTAFYLCASSIGAMRGSYEQYFGPGTRLTVT.